This T cell receptor (beta chain) was retrieved from a study of CD8+ T cells in alopecia areata. On the study more broadly: Oral tofacitinib (5 to 10 mg twice daily) was administered to treated patients.

Study observations and caveats: For patients receiving tofacitinib, scalp clonality and expanded CD8+ clones among the top 100 significantly decreased. One nonresponder leaves baseline CD8+ expansion's link to response uncertain. Among patients, TCR sharing was less clear than in mice, a difference possibly due in part to HLA diversity in the patient population.

This clone was seen only a few times. The antigen remains unidentified. A far bigger clonotype differs at one base, so this is likely a read error. At the DNA level, this CDR3 is encoded by other sequences in the same sample as well. RNA was isolated and reverse transcribed to cDNA, the sequencing template. The assay was immunoSEQ multiplex PCR, and TCRdb's table has in-frame clones only and misses some. The sample holds approximately 180,000 clones, 53% seen once. With V trimmed by 6 bases and J by 6 bases, 5 bases remained unmatched. Germline V CDR1 and CDR2: MNHNY, SVGAGI (reference sequence). CDR3 length: 13 residues. Treatment of the sample: oral pan-JAK inhibitor, 5-10 mg twice daily.

Specimen: CD8+ T cells sorted from blood, collected at week 24, from a patient treated with tofacitinib. The chain uses TRBV6-6 and TRBJ1-5; 7 bases are a match to TRBD1. This receptor was taken from a human donor with alopecia areata. The CDR3 is CASSIDRAQPQHF. CDR3 bases: TGTGCCAGCAGCATCGACAGGGCTCAGCCCCAGCATTTT.